This T cell receptor beta chain was sequenced for a study of cytomegalovirus exposure and HLA in healthy donors. Study results and limitations: It was reportedly the case that the classifier diagnosed cytomegalovirus status with high specificity and sensitivity. There were over 150 TCR beta chains listed as cytomegalovirus-associated.

V lost 5 bases to trimming and J lost 3 bases, with 17 bases between them. The CDR3 totals 16 residues. CDR1 is SGHVS, CDR2 FQNEAQ, per germline. Some clones are missing from TCRdb's copy, which holds only in-frame ones; the method was immunoSEQ multiplex PCR. The table lists approximately 110,000 clones, about 93% of them singletons, with around 1.2% in the top ten. A remark on this clone: Its antigen remains unknown.

V gene TRBV7-8 combines with J gene TRBJ2-1; D is undetermined. This clonotype was obtained from a young woman in good health and CMV-seronegative. The material sequenced was PBMCs. CDR3 protein: CASSDTGPSYYNEQFF. The CDR3 DNA follows: TGTGCCAGCAGCGACACTGGCCCTTCCTACTACAATGAGCAGTTCTTC.